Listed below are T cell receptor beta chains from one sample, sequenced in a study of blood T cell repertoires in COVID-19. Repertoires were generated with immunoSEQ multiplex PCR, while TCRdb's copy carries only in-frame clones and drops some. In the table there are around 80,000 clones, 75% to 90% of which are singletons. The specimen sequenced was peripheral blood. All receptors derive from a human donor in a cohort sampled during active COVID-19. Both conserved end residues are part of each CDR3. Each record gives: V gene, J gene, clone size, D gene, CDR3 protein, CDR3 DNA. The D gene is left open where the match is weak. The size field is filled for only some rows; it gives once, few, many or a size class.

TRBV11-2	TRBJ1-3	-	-	CASSKQGYSKNTIYF	TGTGCCAGCAGCAAACAGGGCTACTCGAAGAACACCATATATTTT
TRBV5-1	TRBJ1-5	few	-	CASSLGLDNQPQHF	TGCGCCAGCAGCTTGGGGTTAGACAATCAGCCCCAGCATTTT
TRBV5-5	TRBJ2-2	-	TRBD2	CASSYTGGITGELFF	TGTGCCAGCAGCTACACCGGGGGGATAACCGGGGAGCTGTTTTTT
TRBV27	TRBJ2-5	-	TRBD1	CASSSGTGGMKTQYF	TGTGCCAGCAGTTCCGGGACAGGGGGCATGAAGACCCAGTACTTC
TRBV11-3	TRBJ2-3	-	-	CASSELGGQADTQYF	TGTGCCAGCTCCGAACTGGGGGGGCAAGCAGATACGCAGTATTTT
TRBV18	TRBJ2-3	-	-	CASSPSGEDTQYF	TGTGCCAGCTCACCGTCAGGGGAAGATACGCAGTATTTT
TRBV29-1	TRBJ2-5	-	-	CSVEAQSPETQYF	TGCAGCGTTGAAGCACAGTCCCCCGAGACCCAGTACTTC
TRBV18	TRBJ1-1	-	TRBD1	CASALQTGARMNTEAFF	TGTGCCAGCGCATTACAGACAGGGGCTCGCATGAACACTGAAGCTTTCTTT
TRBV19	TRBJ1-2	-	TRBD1	CASSASGTGETNGYTF	TGTGCCAGTAGTGCCTCCGGGACAGGGGAGACAAATGGCTACACCTTC
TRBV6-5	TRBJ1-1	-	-	CASSPPRNTEAFF	TGTGCCAGCAGTCCCCCCCGTAACACTGAAGCTTTCTTT
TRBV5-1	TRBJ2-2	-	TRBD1	CASSLSGTGNTGELFF	TGCGCCAGCAGCTTGTCCGGGACAGGGAACACCGGGGAGCTGTTTTTT
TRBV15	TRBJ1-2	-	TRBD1	CATSVGQVYGYTF	TGTGCCACCAGCGTGGGACAGGTCTATGGCTACACCTTC
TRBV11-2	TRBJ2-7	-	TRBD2	CASSSWTSGEYYEQYF	TGTGCCAGCAGCTCCTGGACTAGCGGGGAGTACTACGAGCAGTACTTC
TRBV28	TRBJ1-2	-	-	CASSFGREGYTF	TGTGCCAGCAGTTTTGGGAGGGAAGGCTACACCTTC
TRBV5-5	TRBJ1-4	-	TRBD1	CASSKTRGQGGSELFF	TGTGCCAGCAGCAAAACGAGGGGACAGGGAGGGTCAGAGCTGTTTTTT
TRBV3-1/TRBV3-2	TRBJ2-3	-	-	CASSQGAGDTQYF	TGTGCCAGCAGCCAAGGGGCGGGAGATACGCAGTATTTT
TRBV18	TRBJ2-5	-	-	CASSRTTVQETQYF	TGTGCCAGCTCTCGCACGACAGTCCAAGAGACCCAGTACTTC